These 6 T cell receptor beta chains were all obtained from the same sample, sequenced in a study of cytomegalovirus exposure and HLA in healthy donors. The study ran its PCR with 60 Vbeta and 13 Jbeta primers. The table came from immunoSEQ multiplex PCR; TCRdb's copy has only in-frame clones and leaves some out. The sample holds roughly 200,000 clones, roughly 74% seen once. Sequencing was carried out using PBMCs. The receptors were sampled from a female donor in good health and CMV-seronegative.

CDR3 nucleotides: TGTGCCAGCTACAGGGGGCGCGAAGAGACCCAGTACTTC. Its translation: CASYRGREETQYF. This chain uses TRBV28 with TRBJ2-5; TRBD1 aligns across 9 bases. The V segment lost 8 bases and the J segment 3 bases; nucleotides outside the gene matches: 4. CDR3 length equals 13 residues. CDR1 is MDHEN, CDR2 SYDVKM, per germline.

The gene calls are TRBV4-3 and TRBJ2-5, with no clear D. The tail of the sequence fits TRBJ2-7 better, so the J call may be wrong. The CDR3 runs to 14 residues. Germline CDR1 and CDR2: LGHNA and YSLEER. CDR3 DNA: TGCGCCAGCAGCCAAGATATAGCTAGCTACGAGCAGTACTTC. Protein: CASSQDIASYEQYF.

This sequence joins TRBV27 and TRBJ2-2, with D possibly matching TRBD2 (8 bases). V lost 6 bases to trimming and J lost 5 bases, with 19 bases between them. This CDR3 spans 16 amino acids. Germline V gene lookup returns CDR1 MNHEY and CDR2 SMNVEV (reference sequence). The CDR3 loop is CASSSYRGGGTGELFF. Written as DNA, the CDR3 is TGTGCCAGCAGCTCTTACAGGGGCGGGGGGACCGGGGAGCTGTTTTTT.

This clone was detected once. The V call is TRBV9, the J call TRBJ2-5; possible D gene TRBD1, 6 bases. The germline V and J ends were trimmed by 3 bases and 5 bases, with 14 bases remaining between them. Germline V gene lookup returns CDR1 SGDLS and CDR2 YYNGEE. This CDR3 region has 14 residues. CDR3 DNA sequence: TGTGCCAGCAGCGCCTCTGGTACAGGGGAGACCCAGTACTTC. As protein: CASSASGTGETQYF.

About this clone: The same CDR3 arises from other DNA sequences in this sample as well. The chain combines TRBV2 with TRBJ1-1, with 9 bases identical to TRBD1. The CDR3 spans 13 residues. V shed 6 bases, J shed 5 bases, and the junction held 4 bases outside the gene matches. Germline CDR1 reads SNHLY; CDR2 reads FYNNEI. CDR3 protein: CASSWDRDTEAFF. Written as DNA, the CDR3 is TGTGCCAGCAGCTGGGACAGGGATACTGAAGCTTTCTTT.

The V call is TRBV13, the J call TRBJ2-7, with 8 bases lining up with TRBD1. Germline lookup yields CDR1 PRHDT and CDR2 FYEKMQ (reference sequence). The CDR3 is 13 residues long. V trimming: 5 bases; J trimming: 7 bases; junction bases outside the gene matches: 7. CDR3 sequence: CASSRQGFGEQYF. The CDR3 coding sequence is TGTGCCAGCAGCCGACAGGGGTTTGGGGAGCAGTACTTC.